The 31 T cell receptor beta chains presented below share a single source sample, sequenced in a study of T cell responses to AZD1222 COVID-19 vaccine. Profiling relied on immunoSEQ multiplex PCR, and the TCRdb table lists in-frame clones only, not all of them. The table shows 120,000 or so clones, with roughly 91% occurring only once. Material: peripheral blood, obtained on day 0 of AZD1222 vaccination. The receptor set was obtained from an adult in good health.

The V gene is TRBV2, the J gene TRBJ1-2, with a possible D match to TRBD1 (6 bases). Germline loops: CDR1 SNHLY, CDR2 FYNNEI. Trimming shortened V by 2 bases and J by 7 bases, and 17 bases separated the two germline ends. This CDR3 has 15 residues. The CDR3 DNA follows: TGTGCCAGCAGTGAAAGAGGGAGGGGGTCGGGTGGCTACACCTTC. It encodes CASSERGRGSGGYTF.

The V and J genes are TRBV28 and TRBJ1-1; possible D gene TRBD1, 6 bases. CDR1 and CDR2 (germline): MDHEN, SYDVKM. The CDR3 has 13 amino acids. Trimming cost V 7 bases and J 11 bases, with 20 bases left between them. CDR3 loop: CASTKGVPGGAFF. The CDR3 DNA reads TGTGCCAGCACCAAGGGGGTCCCAGGAGGGGCTTTCTTT. Together with reference TRBV28 and TRBJ1-1, the CDR3 gives the full variable domain: DVKVTQSSRYLVKRTGEKVFLECVQDMDHENMFWYRQDPGLGLRLIYFSYDVKMKEKGDIPEGYSVSREKKERFSLILESASTNQTSMYLCASTKGVPGGAFFGQGTRLTVV.

This rearrangement joins TRBV5-1 to TRBJ1-2; D might be TRBD1 (6 bases). Germline V lookup: CDR1 SGHRS, CDR2 YFSETQ. The CDR3 has 13 residues. With 4 bases removed from V and 4 bases from J, the gap between germline ends came to 11 bases. The CDR3 nucleotides read TGCGCCAGCAGCACCGGACAGTCCTATGGCTACACCTTC. It codes for CASSTGQSYGYTF.

The chain recombines TRBV2 with TRBJ2-7, with D possibly being TRBD1 (6 bases). The CDR3 covers 13 residues. V lost 6 bases and J 3 bases, leaving 12 bases between the germline ends. Germline V gene data show CDR1 as SNHLY and CDR2 as FYNNEI. CDR3 DNA sequence: TGTGCCAGCAGAGGGGACAACTTCTACGAGCAGTACTTC. Amino acids: CASRGDNFYEQYF.

The V and J genes are TRBV13 and TRBJ1-1; D perhaps matches TRBD1 (6 bases). V was trimmed by 5 bases and J by 1 base, leaving 14 bases between them. The CDR3 is 15 residues long. The germline V gene has CDR1 PRHDT and CDR2 FYEKMQ (reference sequence). The CDR3, as DNA: TGTGCCAGCAGCAGTCCCGGGACATCGAACACTGAAGCTTTCTTT. Protein: CASSSPGTSNTEAFF. Together with reference TRBV13 and TRBJ1-1, the CDR3 gives the full variable domain: AAGVIQSPRHLIKEKRETATLKCYPIPRHDTVYWYQQGPGQDPQFLISFYEKMQSDKGSIPDRFSAQQFSDYHSELNMSSLELGDSALYFCASSSPGTSNTEAFFGQGTRLTVV.

This chain links TRBV5-4 with TRBJ2-1; 8 bases map to TRBD2. Trimming removed 4 bases from V and 5 bases from J; junction bases left unmatched: 17. The CDR3 runs to 18 residues. CDR1 SGHNT and CDR2 YYREEE come from the germline V gene (reference sequence). CDR3 loop: CASSPLAGGRSGNNEQFF. The DNA of the CDR3 is TGTGCCAGCAGCCCTCTGGCGGGGGGTAGGTCGGGAAACAATGAGCAGTTCTTC.

The genes are TRBV7-8 and TRBJ2-3, with 8 nucleotides matching TRBD2. Germline assignment: CDR1 SGHVS and CDR2 FQNEAQ. Trimming cost V 2 bases and J 1 base; bases outside gene matches: 2. The CDR3 extends over 15 amino acids. CDR3 sequence: CASSLPGGGTDTQYF. CDR3 nucleotide sequence: TGTGCCAGCAGCTTACCCGGGGGGGGCACAGATACGCAGTATTTT. Based on the CDR3 plus reference TRBV7-8 and TRBJ2-3, the full variable domain is GAGVSQSPRYKVAKRGQDVALRCDPISGHVSLFWYQQALGQGPEFLTYFQNEAQLDKSGLPSDRFFAERPEGSVSTLKIQRTQQEDSAVYLCASSLPGGGTDTQYFGPGTRLTVL.

The chain couples TRBV3-1 (or the pseudogene TRBV3-2) to TRBJ2-2; D is uncertain. Trimming took 3 bases from V and 4 from J, leaving 12 bases between them. Germline V gene data show CDR1 as LGHDT and CDR2 as YNNKEL (reference sequence). This CDR3 has 15 amino acids. CDR3 protein: CASSHPRGTTGELFF. CDR3 coding DNA: TGTGCCAGCAGCCACCCTAGAGGAACCACCGGGGAGCTGTTTTTT.

The chain combines TRBV6-5 with TRBJ2-7, with D uncertain. With 0 bases removed from V and 3 bases from J, the gap between germline ends came to 9 bases. Germline CDR1 reads MNHEY; CDR2 reads SVGAGI. The CDR3 contains 14 residues. The CDR3 here is CASSYSGQNYEQYF. CDR3 sequence (DNA): TGTGCCAGCAGTTACTCAGGGCAGAACTACGAGCAGTACTTC.

Many counts were recorded for this clone. The rearrangement links TRBV10-1 to TRBJ1-5, with 9 bases that match TRBD1. V lost 10 bases to trimming and J lost 4 bases; unmatched junction nucleotides: 11. There are 15 residues in the CDR3. Germline CDR1 is WNHNN and CDR2 is SYGVQD (reference sequence). This CDR3 reads CANHKTGGLNQPQHF. The CDR3 DNA is TGCGCCAACCATAAGACAGGGGGACTAAATCAGCCCCAGCATTTT.

The chain is built from TRBV19 and TRBJ2-6; a possible D gene is TRBD1 (5 bases). Trimming pared 4 bases from V and 1 base from J, leaving 20 bases between. The CDR3 is made up of 19 amino acids. CDR1 and CDR2 from the germline V gene are LNHDA and SQIVND (reference sequence). CDR3 nucleotides: TGTGCCAGTAGTACAATCATTACAGGCCAAGGGTCTGGGGCCAACGTCCTGACTTTC. Translation gives CASSTIITGQGSGANVLTF.

The chain has TRBV29-1 and TRBJ1-1; D possibly corresponds to TRBD1 (6 bases). Trimming took 4 bases from V and 9 from J, leaving 15 bases between them. CDR1 and CDR2 (germline): SQVTM, ANQGSEA. The CDR3 has 12 residues. The CDR3 DNA reads TGCAGCGTTGTGCAGGACAGTCCAAAAGCTTTCTTT. This gives the protein CSVVQDSPKAFF.

The chain combines TRBV24-1 with TRBJ1-6, with 8 nucleotides matching TRBD1. Germline trimming cut 4 bases from V and 6 bases from J; bases unmatched to any gene: 10. The germline CDR1 and CDR2 sequences are KGHDR and SFDVKD. This CDR3 spans 17 amino acids. The CDR3 region is CATSDMRTGRFNSPLHF. The CDR3 DNA reads as TGTGCCACCAGTGACATGAGGACAGGGCGATTTAATTCACCCCTCCACTTT.

The rearrangement links TRBV18 to TRBJ2-3; 7 nucleotides line up with TRBD1. V was pared by 4 bases and J by 2 bases, with 12 bases of the junction left unmatched. Germline V gene lookup returns CDR1 KGHSH and CDR2 LQKENI. The CDR3 is 17 amino acids. CDR3 in amino acids: CASSLRVQGTNTDTQYF. Written as DNA, the CDR3 is TGTGCCAGCTCACTGAGAGTACAGGGGACCAACACAGATACGCAGTATTTT.

The chain uses TRBV5-1 and TRBJ2-3; 8 bases match TRBD2. Germline CDR1 and CDR2: SGHRS and YFSETQ. After removal of 5 bases from V and 5 bases from J, the junction contained 7 bases not matched to a gene. The CDR3 totals 14 residues. The CDR3 DNA reads as TGCGCCAGCAGTTCCGGGGGGGTCGGAGATACGCAGTATTTT. Translating gives CASSSGGVGDTQYF.

This clone was recorded only once. V gene TRBV10-3 combines with J gene TRBJ1-4, with D possibly matching TRBD1 (6 bases). CDR1 is ENHRY and CDR2 is SYGVKD in the germline V gene. V was pared by 8 bases and J by 8 bases, with 12 bases between. The CDR3 is 12 amino acids. The CDR3 sequence: CAIGAGEEKLFF. The CDR3 DNA follows: TGTGCCATCGGTGCAGGGGAGGAAAAACTGTTTTTT.

The V and J genes are TRBV7-2 and TRBJ1-5, with D perhaps TRBD1 (6 bases). Germline V CDR1 and CDR2: SGHTA, FQGNSA. Deletions cut 1 base from V and 7 bases from J, with 11 bases between. CDR3 size: 14 residues. For the CDR3, the DNA is TGTGCCAGCAGCTTAGAAACAGGGTACCAGCCCCAGCATTTT. Amino acids: CASSLETGYQPQHF.

The chain couples TRBV5-5 to TRBJ2-5; possibly TRBD1 for D (6 bases). This CDR3 is built from 15 residues. CDR1 is SGHKS, CDR2 YYEKEE, per germline (reference sequence). With 3 bases removed from V and 4 bases from J, the gap between germline ends came to 16 bases. The CDR3, as DNA: TGTGCCAGCAGCTCGACTGGGGGCCGGGGAGAGACCCAGTACTTC. Protein product: CASSSTGGRGETQYF.

V and J are TRBV5-6 and TRBJ1-6, with a possible D match to TRBD1 (5 bases). The CDR3 sequence is 15 residues long. V was clipped by 1 base and J by 7 bases, with 12 bases between them. Germline lookup yields CDR1 SGHDT and CDR2 YYEEEE. The DNA for the CDR3 is TGTGCCAGCAGCTTGCCAGGGAGAGGGAATTCACCCCTCCACTTT. This sequence encodes CASSLPGRGNSPLHF.

J is TRBJ2-3 and V is TRBV5-1; the match to TRBD2 covers 7 bases. The CDR3 is made up of 15 amino acids. Trimming cost V 1 base and J 2 bases; bases outside gene matches: 4. CDR1 and CDR2 from the germline V gene are SGHRS and YFSETQ. CDR3 region: CASSLLAASTDTQYF. Here the CDR3 DNA reads TGCGCCAGCAGCTTGCTAGCGGCCTCCACAGATACGCAGTATTTT. The whole variable domain, remainder taken from reference TRBV5-1 and TRBJ2-3, is KAGVTQTPRYLIKTRGQQVTLSCSPISGHRSVSWYQQTPGQGLQFLFEYFSETQRNKGNFPGRFSGRQFSNSRSEMNVSTLELGDSALYLCASSLLAASTDTQYFGPGTRLTVL.

This chain connects TRBV30 to TRBJ1-1; D is uncertain. Germline assignment: CDR1 GTSNPN and CDR2 SVGIG (reference sequence). This CDR3 comprises 13 residues. V lost 3 bases and J 10 bases, leaving 18 bases between the germline ends. In nucleotides, the CDR3 is TGTGCCTGGAGCCAAGTGGATACGGGTCGAGCTTTCTTT. It encodes CAWSQVDTGRAFF.

The chain employs TRBV19 and TRBJ1-6, with D maybe TRBD1 (5 bases). The germline V gene encodes CDR1 LNHDA and CDR2 SQIVND (reference sequence). The CDR3 has 18 amino acids. Trimming left V 5 bases short and J 0 bases short, with 17 bases between. As DNA, the CDR3 is TGTGCCAGTAGTGACTGGGACTTCCTAAGCTCCTATAATTCACCCCTCCACTTT. It is translated as CASSDWDFLSSYNSPLHF.

The V gene is TRBV11-2, the J gene TRBJ1-6; TRBD1 is a possible D gene (5 bases). The CDR3 has 15 residues. V lost 2 bases and J lost 8, with 13 bases in between. CDR1 is SGHAT and CDR2 is FQNNGV in the germline V gene. The CDR3 DNA reads TGTGCCAGCAGCTTATGGGGGGGTGTCGATTCACCCCTCCACTTT. Its translation: CASSLWGGVDSPLHF.

V gene TRBV6-5 combines with J gene TRBJ1-4; 10 bases match TRBD1. This CDR3 spans 15 amino acids. Unmatched junction bases numbered 6, after V lost 3 bases and J lost 8 bases. Germline V lookup: CDR1 MNHEY, CDR2 SVGAGI. CDR3 residues: CASSYMTGGGEKLFF. CDR3 coding DNA: TGTGCCAGCAGTTATATGACAGGGGGCGGCGAAAAACTGTTTTTT.

V usage is TRBV10-3 and J usage is TRBJ2-3; no clear D gene. CDR3 length equals 13 residues. Trimming left V 6 bases short and J 2 bases short, with 9 bases between. Looked up from germline, CDR1 is ENHRY and CDR2 is SYGVKD. The CDR3 loop is CAIRGALTDTQYF. CDR3 DNA: TGTGCCATCAGGGGCGCCCTCACAGATACGCAGTATTTT.

The chain has TRBV28 and TRBJ1-1, with a weak D call TRBD1 (5 bases). Germline V gene lookup returns CDR1 MDHEN and CDR2 SYDVKM. There are 16 residues in the CDR3. The V and J ends lost 3 bases and 3 bases respectively, with 17 bases between them. Here the CDR3 DNA reads TGTGCCAGCAGTTTTGCCGGGTCCCTGGGGCACACTGAAGCTTTCTTT. This sequence encodes CASSFAGSLGHTEAFF.

The rearrangement links TRBV15 to TRBJ1-3; D is unclear. Germline loops: CDR1 LNHNV, CDR2 YYDKDF (reference sequence). The CDR3 has 15 residues. V shed 5 bases and J shed 3 bases, with 14 bases lying between them. As DNA, the CDR3 is TGTGCCACCAGCGGGGAGACGTTGAGTGGAAACACCATATATTTT. Its protein product is CATSGETLSGNTIYF.

The chain uses TRBV10-3 and TRBJ1-6; D unresolved. Germline loops: CDR1 ENHRY, CDR2 SYGVKD. Trimming pared 6 bases from V and 6 bases from J, leaving 21 bases between. CDR3 length: 17 amino acids. The CDR3 reads CAIREQRALGINSPLHF. The CDR3 nucleotides read TGTGCCATCAGGGAACAGAGGGCGTTGGGAATTAATTCACCCCTCCACTTT.

The chain recombines TRBV6-1 with TRBJ1-4; D not certain. Between the trimmed V and J ends, which lost 0 bases and 7 bases, there was a span of 12 bases. From germline, CDR1 is MNHNS and CDR2 SASEGT. The CDR3 is 15 residues long. The CDR3 region is CASSEARWEGEKLFF. The CDR3 DNA follows: TGTGCCAGCAGTGAAGCTCGTTGGGAGGGTGAAAAACTGTTTTTT.

This chain joins TRBV7-8 and TRBJ2-7; no definite D call. The length of the CDR3 is 12 residues. V was cut by 1 base and J by 9 bases, with 10 bases left in between. Germline assignment: CDR1 SGHVS and CDR2 FQNEAQ. The CDR3 sequence is CASSLGGARQYF. CDR3 DNA: TGTGCCAGCAGCTTAGGTGGAGCTCGGCAGTACTTC.

This clone showed up just a few times. V and J are TRBV18 and TRBJ1-2, with a weak D call TRBD1 (5 bases). Germline CDR1 reads KGHSH; CDR2 reads LQKENI. V dropped 4 bases and J dropped 0 bases, with 12 bases sitting between them. This CDR3 contains 15 residues. The CDR3 DNA reads TGTGCCAGCTCACGACGCGGGGCCACTAACTATGGCTACACCTTC. Residues: CASSRRGATNYGYTF. The whole variable domain, filled in from reference TRBV18 and TRBJ1-2, reads NAGVMQNPRHLVRRRGQEARLRCSPMKGHSHVYWYRQLPEEGLKFMVYLQKENIIDESGMPKERFSAEFPKEGPSILRIQQVVRGDSAAYFCASSRRGATNYGYTFGSGTRLTVV.